The 4 T cell receptor beta chains listed next were all sequenced from one sample in a study of cytomegalovirus exposure and HLA in healthy donors. Method: immunoSEQ multiplex PCR; TCRdb's copy keeps in-frame clones and lacks some. The sample holds around 150,000 clones; under 90% are singletons and the top ten take 4% to 4.5%. The sequenced material came from PBMCs. These receptors all come from a young man in good health and CMV-seropositive.

The chain recombines TRBV7-9 with TRBJ2-3; the match to TRBD2 covers 10 bases. The CDR3 loop spans 16 amino acids. V dropped 4 bases and J dropped 4; count of bases not matched to a gene: 8. Germline values: CDR1 SEHNR, CDR2 FQNEAQ (reference sequence). This CDR3 reads CASSSSGSVLADTQYF. In nucleotides, the CDR3 is TGTGCCAGCAGCTCTAGCGGGAGTGTTTTAGCAGATACGCAGTATTTT.

The CDR3 is CASSPTSLGGAVTEAFF. CDR3 sequence (DNA): TGTGCCAGCAGTCCAACGAGTCTAGGAGGCGCGGTTACTGAAGCTTTCTTT. The gene calls are TRBV27 and TRBJ1-1, with D uncertain. Trimming pared 5 bases from V and 5 bases from J, leaving 24 bases between. The V gene's germline CDR1 is MNHEY and CDR2 SMNVEV (reference sequence). CDR3 length: 17 residues.

This chain links TRBV4-1 with TRBJ2-1, with a tentative D call TRBD2 (6 bases). The V end lost 7 bases, the J end lost 8 bases, and 21 bases lay between the germline ends. The CDR3 runs to 15 residues. Per germline, CDR1 MGHRA and CDR2 YSYEKL. CDR3 region: CASTREFLNFDEQFF. Written as DNA, the CDR3 is TGCGCCAGCACACGGGAGTTTTTGAATTTTGATGAGCAGTTCTTC.

The gene calls are TRBV19 and TRBJ2-7; 8 bases line up with TRBD2. J was trimmed by 4 bases and V by 5 bases; bases with no gene match: 13. The length of the CDR3 is 16 residues. From germline, CDR1 is LNHDA and CDR2 SQIVND (reference sequence). The CDR3 is CASSPAPGTSKYEQYF. The CDR3 bases are TGTGCCAGTAGTCCGGCCCCCGGGACTAGTAAGTACGAGCAGTACTTC.